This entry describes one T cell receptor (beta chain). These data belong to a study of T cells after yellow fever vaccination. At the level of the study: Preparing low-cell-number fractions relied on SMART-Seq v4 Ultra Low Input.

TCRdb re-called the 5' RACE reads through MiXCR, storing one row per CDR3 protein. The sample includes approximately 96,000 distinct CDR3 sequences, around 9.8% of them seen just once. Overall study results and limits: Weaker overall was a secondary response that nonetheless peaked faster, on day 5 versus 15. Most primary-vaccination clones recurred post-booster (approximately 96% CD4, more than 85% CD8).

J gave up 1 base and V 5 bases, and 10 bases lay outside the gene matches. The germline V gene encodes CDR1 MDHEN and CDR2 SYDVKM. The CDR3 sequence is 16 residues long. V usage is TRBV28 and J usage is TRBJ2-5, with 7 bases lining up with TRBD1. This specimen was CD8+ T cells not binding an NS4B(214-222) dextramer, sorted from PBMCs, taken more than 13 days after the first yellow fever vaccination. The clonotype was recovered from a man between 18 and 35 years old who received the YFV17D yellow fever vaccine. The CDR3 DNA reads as TGTGCCAGCAGTCCGGCCTATGGGACAGCCCAAGAGACCCAGTACTTC. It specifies CASSPAYGTAQETQYF.